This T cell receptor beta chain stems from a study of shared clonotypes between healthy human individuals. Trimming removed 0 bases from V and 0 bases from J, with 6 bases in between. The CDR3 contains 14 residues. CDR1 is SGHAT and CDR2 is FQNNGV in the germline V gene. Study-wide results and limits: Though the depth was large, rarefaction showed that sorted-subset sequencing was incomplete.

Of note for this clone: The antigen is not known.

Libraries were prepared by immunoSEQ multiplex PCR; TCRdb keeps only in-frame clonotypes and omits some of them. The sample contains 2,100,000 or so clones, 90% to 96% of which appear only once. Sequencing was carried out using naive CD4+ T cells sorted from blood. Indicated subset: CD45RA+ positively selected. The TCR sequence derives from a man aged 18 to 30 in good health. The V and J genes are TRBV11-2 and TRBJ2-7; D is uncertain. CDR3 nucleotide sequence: TGTGCCAGCAGCTTAGATACTGCCTCCTACGAGCAGTACTTC. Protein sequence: CASSLDTASYEQYF.